The 14 T cell receptor beta chains in this list originate from one sample, sequenced in a study of blood T cell repertoires in COVID-19. The method was immunoSEQ multiplex PCR; TCRdb's version includes in-frame clones alone and lacks a portion of them. The data contain approximately 97,000 clones, approximately 90% of them singletons. Sequenced sample: peripheral blood. The receptor source for this set is a man aged 55 to 70 with acute or convalescent COVID-19.

This sequence joins TRBV2 and TRBJ1-2; D perhaps matches TRBD1 (6 bases). This CDR3 region has 16 residues. Per germline, CDR1 SNHLY and CDR2 FYNNEI. V was clipped by 7 bases and J by 0 bases, with 18 bases between them. CDR3 in amino acids: CASTRQVAPANYGYTF. The CDR3 bases are TGTGCCAGCACAAGACAGGTTGCCCCAGCTAACTATGGCTACACCTTC.

The gene calls are TRBV7-2 and TRBJ2-5, with a tentative D call TRBD2 (7 bases). The germline V and J ends were trimmed by 3 bases and 5 bases, with 13 bases remaining between them. This CDR3 spans 14 amino acids. Germline V gives CDR1 SGHTA, CDR2 FQGNSA. The CDR3 here is CASSFKRGAETQYF. In DNA form, the CDR3 reads TGTGCCAGCAGCTTCAAACGGGGGGCTGAGACCCAGTACTTC. The full variable domain, rest sourced from reference TRBV7-2 and TRBJ2-5, is GAGVSQSPSNKVTEKGKDVELRCDPISGHTALYWYRQSLGQGLEFLIYFQGNSAPDKSGLPSDRFSAERTGGSVSTLTIQRTQQEDSAVYLCASSFKRGAETQYFGPGTRLLVL.

Only a few counts were recorded for this clone. The rearrangement joins TRBV5-1 to TRBJ1-4, with a weak D call TRBD1 (5 bases). The V end lost 4 bases, the J end lost 4 bases, and 14 bases lay between the germline ends. CDR3 length: 15 residues. CDR1 and CDR2 from the germline V gene are SGHRS and YFSETQ. This chain's CDR3 is CASSPQGQDNEKLFF. As DNA, the CDR3 is TGCGCCAGCAGCCCCCAAGGACAAGATAATGAAAAACTGTTTTTT.

This clone was found once. The rearrangement links TRBV7-8 to TRBJ1-5, with 7 bases aligning to TRBD1. The CDR3 is made up of 13 amino acids. Germline trimming cut 4 bases from V and 4 bases from J; bases unmatched to any gene: 1. Germline V CDR1 and CDR2: SGHVS, FQNEAQ. CDR3 sequence reads: CASSSRGNQPQHF. CDR3 DNA: TGTGCCAGCAGCTCCAGGGGGAATCAGCCCCAGCATTTT. Complete variable domain (other parts from reference TRBV7-8 and TRBJ1-5): GAGVSQSPRYKVAKRGQDVALRCDPISGHVSLFWYQQALGQGPEFLTYFQNEAQLDKSGLPSDRFFAERPEGSVSTLKIQRTQQEDSAVYLCASSSRGNQPQHFGDGTRLSIL.

The chain recombines TRBV7-6 with TRBJ1-3; perhaps TRBD1 as D (5 bases). Germline lookup yields CDR1 SGHVS and CDR2 FNYEAQ. Trimming took off 6 bases at V and 1 base at J, with 13 bases between the two ends. The CDR3 length is 15 residues. CDR3 DNA: TGTGCCAGCAGGCTTACAGGTTATTCTGGAAACACCATATATTTT. Translation gives CASRLTGYSGNTIYF.

The chain is built from TRBV10-3 and TRBJ1-2; TRBD1 might be the D (6 bases). The length of the CDR3 is 13 residues. Trimming removed 10 bases at V and 5 bases at J, with 17 bases between. Germline V gene lookup returns CDR1 ENHRY and CDR2 SYGVKD. The CDR3 is CATTRDIDYGYTF. Written as DNA, the CDR3 is TGTGCCACAACCCGGGACATTGATTATGGCTACACCTTC.

The chain joins TRBV30 to TRBJ2-2; possibly TRBD1 for D (5 bases). V lost 1 base to trimming and J lost 3 bases, with 15 bases between them. Germline CDR1 reads GTSNPN; CDR2 reads SVGIG (reference sequence). The CDR3 contains 16 residues. The CDR3 DNA follows: TGTGCCTGGAGTGCGAGCCTACAGGTCTACACCGGGGAGCTGTTTTTT. Translation gives CAWSASLQVYTGELFF.

The chain employs TRBV3-1 (or the pseudogene TRBV3-2) and TRBJ2-7; D may be TRBD2 (5 bases). V was cut by 2 bases and J by 2 bases, with 13 bases left in between. Germline loops: CDR1 LGHDT, CDR2 YNNKEL (reference sequence). The CDR3 consists of 15 residues. The CDR3 sequence: CASSQWTYQPYEQYV. DNA of the CDR3: TGTGCCAGCAGCCAATGGACTTATCAACCCTACGAGCAGTACGTC.

CDR3 DNA sequence: TGTGCCAGCAGCCTAGACAGGCTTATGAACACTGAAGCTTTCTTT. It translates to CASSLDRLMNTEAFF. The gene calls are TRBV7-8 and TRBJ1-1, with D tentatively TRBD1 (6 bases). There are 15 residues in the CDR3. Germline-derived CDR1 and CDR2 are SGHVS and FQNEAQ. Trimming pared 5 bases from V and 0 bases from J, leaving 13 bases between.

The gene calls are TRBV21-1 and TRBJ1-2; the table names TRBD1, a call not compared with the DNA. TRBV21-1 is a pseudogene segment. The CDR3 covers 13 residues. In DNA form, the CDR3 reads TGTGCCAGCAGCAAAGGGGGCGTCTATGGCTACACCTTC. It encodes CASSKGGVYGYTF.

The rearrangement joins TRBV12-5 to TRBJ2-5, with 8 positions matching TRBD2. Unmatched junction bases numbered 6, after V lost 1 base and J lost 5 bases. This CDR3 region has 15 residues. CDR1 and CDR2 (germline): LGHNT, FRNRAP. The CDR3 reads CASGLDGTRGETQYF. CDR3 DNA sequence: TGTGCTAGTGGTTTGGACGGGACTAGAGGGGAGACCCAGTACTTC.

V is TRBV30 and J is TRBJ1-1; 7 bases are a match to TRBD1. Germline CDR1 GTSNPN, CDR2 SVGIG (reference sequence). This CDR3 is 19 amino acids long. With 2 bases clipped from V and 1 base from J, the junction kept 19 bases outside the gene matches. The CDR3 region is CAWSRETGVLGIGNTEAFF. In DNA, the CDR3 is TGTGCCTGGAGTCGAGAAACAGGGGTTCTTGGTATCGGGAACACTGAAGCTTTCTTT.

V is TRBV5-1 and J is TRBJ1-3; D gene uncertain. CDR1 is SGHRS, CDR2 YFSETQ, per germline. With 7 bases removed from V and 2 bases from J, the gap between germline ends came to 22 bases. This CDR3 has 17 amino acids. The CDR3 loop is CASPVGGGGSAGNTIYF. DNA of the CDR3: TGCGCCAGCCCCGTGGGAGGCGGAGGGTCTGCTGGAAACACCATATATTTT.

The chain uses TRBV24-1 and TRBJ1-4; 7 bases agree with TRBD1. Trimming at V came to 4 bases and at J to 8 bases, leaving 9 bases not matched to a gene. The CDR3 is 15 residues long. CDR1 is KGHDR, CDR2 SFDVKD, per germline. The CDR3 spells CATSDPGGTGEKLFF. For the CDR3, the DNA is TGTGCCACCAGTGACCCAGGGGGGACCGGGGAAAAACTGTTTTTT.